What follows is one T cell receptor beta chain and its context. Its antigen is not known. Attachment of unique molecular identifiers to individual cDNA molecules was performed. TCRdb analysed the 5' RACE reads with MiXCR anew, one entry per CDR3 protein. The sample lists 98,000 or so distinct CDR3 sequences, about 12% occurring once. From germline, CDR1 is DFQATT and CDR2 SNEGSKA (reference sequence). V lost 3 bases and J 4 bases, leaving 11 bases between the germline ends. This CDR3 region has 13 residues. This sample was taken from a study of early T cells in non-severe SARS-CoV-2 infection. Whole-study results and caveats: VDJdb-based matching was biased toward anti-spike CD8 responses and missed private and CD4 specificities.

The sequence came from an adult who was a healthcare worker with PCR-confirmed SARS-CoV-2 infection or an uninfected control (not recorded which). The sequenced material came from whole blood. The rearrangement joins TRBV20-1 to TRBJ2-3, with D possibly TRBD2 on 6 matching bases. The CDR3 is CSARDSGADTQYF. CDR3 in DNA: TGCAGTGCTAGGGATTCGGGGGCAGATACGCAGTATTTT.